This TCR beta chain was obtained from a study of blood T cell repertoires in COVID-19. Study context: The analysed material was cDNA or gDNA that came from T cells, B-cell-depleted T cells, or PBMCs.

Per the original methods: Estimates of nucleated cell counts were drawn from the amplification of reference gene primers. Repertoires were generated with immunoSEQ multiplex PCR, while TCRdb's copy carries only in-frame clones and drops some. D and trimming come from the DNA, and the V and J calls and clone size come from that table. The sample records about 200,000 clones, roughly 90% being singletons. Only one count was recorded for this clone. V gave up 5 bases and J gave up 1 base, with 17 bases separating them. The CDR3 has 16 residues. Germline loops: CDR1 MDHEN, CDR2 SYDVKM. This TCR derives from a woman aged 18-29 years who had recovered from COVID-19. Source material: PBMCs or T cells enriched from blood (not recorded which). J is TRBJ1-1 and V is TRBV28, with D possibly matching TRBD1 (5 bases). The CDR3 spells CASSMGGAIRNTEAFF. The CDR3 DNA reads TGTGCCAGCAGTATGGGAGGGGCCATCCGGAACACTGAAGCTTTCTTT.